One TCR beta chain is described in this entry. The specificity of this receptor is unknown. No base-level quality is on record; no much larger clone is a single base apart. The sample originates from a study of OX40 agonist ivuxolimab in advanced cancers. As for the study more broadly: Ivuxolimab was an agonistic, fully human IgG2 monoclonal antibody directed against OX40 (CD134), a costimulatory receptor. Intravenous ivuxolimab was administered to patients every 2 weeks at six dose levels: 0.01, 0.1, 0.3, 1.5, 3 and 10 mg/kg. Of the roughly 51 patients in dose escalation, about 20 had hepatocellular carcinoma, about 15 had melanoma, 9 had renal cell carcinoma and 9 had head and neck cancer. In the dose-escalation cohort, 75% to 85% of patients were male, and the mean age was roughly 56 years with a range of roughly 20 to 85. Patients were allowed to have had prior anti-PD-1, anti-PD-L1 or anti-CTLA-4 therapy, and 40% to 45% of the dose-escalation patients had been treated with checkpoint inhibitors. Partial responses occurred in three dose-escalation patients, of whom one had hepatocellular carcinoma and two had cutaneous melanoma. The point of sequencing TCRbeta in the periphery was to test whether ivuxolimab changed TCR sequence diversity and drove clonal T-cell expansion. The paper reports the monotherapy dose-escalation portion (N of about 51 patients) of the phase I ivuxolimab trial. The study at large found these results: In the 0.1-3.0 mg/kg groups, partial responders were among the patients with the lowest normalized peripheral clonal expansion, particularly in CD8+ T cells. Low levels of normalized T-cell clonal expansion were also shown by some nonresponding patients. Which antigens the clonally expanded peripheral T cells were specific for was not determined. After ivuxolimab, expanded clones were on average more numerous among CD8+ T cells than among CD4+ T cells. Clonal expansion of both CD4+ and CD8+ blood T cells was observed from baseline to week 6 at doses 0.1 to 3.0 mg/kg.

Patients with autoimmune disease history or receiving systemic immunosuppression were excluded from the trial. In every dose cohort, peripheral blood was drawn for TCR sequencing at baseline, cycle 4 day 1, and cycle 7 day 1. The samples were drawn from a first-in-human, open-label, multicenter phase I dose-escalation trial of ivuxolimab. The trial enrolled adults with locally advanced or metastatic head and neck squamous cell, hepatocellular, melanoma or renal cell carcinoma. CD4+ and CD8+ T cells were sorted separately from peripheral blood before TCR sequencing. For sequencing of the TCRbeta CDR3 region, genomic DNA was extracted from the sorted cells. TCRbeta CDR3 regions were sequenced using the immunoSEQ Assay. TCRdb stores this immuneACCESS table with in-frame sequences only. Part of the clones is absent; in the studies checked, under half of the shortfall reflects unresolved V genes, and no reason is known for the rest. Across this sample there are approximately 80,000 clones, with approximately 90% seen only once. Roughly 0.17% of the sample rests with the top ten.

The CDR3, from cysteine to phenylalanine, totals 14 residues. Solely the CDR3 DNA is kept, with 42 bases framed from the first base. CDR1 and CDR2 (SGHNT, YYREEE) derive from the germline V gene (reference sequence). Trimming at the junction amounts to 4 bases on V and 4 bases on J, and the germline ends lie 11 bases apart. The receptor was derived from an adult with an advanced solid tumor such as melanoma, head and neck, liver or kidney cancer. The sample here was CD4+ or CD8+ T cells sorted from blood, taken in a trial of the OX40 agonist ivuxolimab. The chain was built from TRBV5-4 and TRBJ2-2; a tentative D match to TRBD1 spans 5 bases. The CDR3 has the sequence CASSRGQGTGELFF. The nucleotides read TGTGCCAGCAGCAGAGGACAAGGCACCGGGGAGCTGTTTTTT.